The rows below give T cell receptor beta chains drawn from one sample of a study of T cells in Graves' hyperthyroidism and ophthalmopathy. TCRdb used MiXCR to reprocess the multiplex PCR reads, holding one entry per CDR3 protein. The data show some 560,000 distinct CDR3 sequences, 15% to 18% seen once. The sequencing sample was made of blood. These receptors came from a woman in her thirties with Graves' hyperthyroidism. Each CDR3 is given with its conserved first and last residue. D genes are given only for firm matches. Some rows mark clone size as missing; the rest say once, few, many or name a class of expanded clone.

CDR3 DNA,CDR3 protein,D gene,clone size,J gene,V gene
TGTGCCAGCGACCGGGCACTAGGCTACAATGAGCAGTTCTTC,CASDRALGYNEQFF,-,many,TRBJ2-1,TRBV28
TGTGCCAGCAGTTACCCAACCGGGACAGGGGGCACCGGGGAGCTGTTTTTT,CASSYPTGTGGTGELFF,TRBD1,-,TRBJ2-2,TRBV6-6
TGTGCCATCAGTGAGCGGGGGCGCGGTGAAAAACTGTTTTTT,CAISERGRGEKLFF,-,-,TRBJ1-4,TRBV10-3
TGCGCCAGCAGCTTGGAGGTAAAAATGAACACTGAAGCTTTCTTT,CASSLEVKMNTEAFF,-,few,TRBJ1-1,TRBV5-1
TGTGCCTGGAGGGGGGCAGGCCTAGCCAAAAACATTCAGTACTTC,CAWRGAGLAKNIQYF,-,many,TRBJ2-4,TRBV30
TGCAGCATCCGGGAGGGCCCCCCCACAGATACGCAGTATTTT,CSIREGPPTDTQYF,TRBD2,few,TRBJ2-3,TRBV29-1
TGTGCCAGCAGTTTCGGGGTGGATGGCTACACCTTC,CASSFGVDGYTF,-,many,TRBJ1-2,TRBV12-3/TRBV12-4
TGTGCCAGCAGTTACCCCCGTGGGAGCGGGACAACCTACAATGAGCAGTTCTTC,CASSYPRGSGTTYNEQFF,-,few,TRBJ2-1,TRBV6-2/TRBV6-3
TGTGCCAGCAGCCACGGACAGCCCGAAGCTTTCTTT,CASSHGQPEAFF,-,many,TRBJ1-1,TRBV14
TGCAGTGCCTCCGATCTATGGCATGGCTACACCTTC,CSASDLWHGYTF,-,many,TRBJ1-2,TRBV20-1
TGTGCCAGCTTTCCCCGCTCTCGGGACAGCAACAATGAGCAGTTCTTC,CASFPRSRDSNNEQFF,TRBD1,few,TRBJ2-1,TRBV27
TGTGCCAGCAGTGAGGGGGGTTCAGATACGCAGTATTTT,CASSEGGSDTQYF,-,few,TRBJ2-3,TRBV6-1
TGTGCCAGCAGCGTAGCCAGCGCAGATACGCAGTATTTT,CASSVASADTQYF,-,few,TRBJ2-3,TRBV9
TGTGCCAGCAGCTTATCCCTAGCGGGAGTTGCGGTAGATACGCAGTATTTT,CASSLSLAGVAVDTQYF,TRBD2,-,TRBJ2-3,TRBV7-2
TGTGCCTGGAGCGGGCACGGCACAGATACGCAGTATTTT,CAWSGHGTDTQYF,-,many,TRBJ2-3,TRBV30
TGTGCCATCAGTCAGACAGGGGGAGGTGAAGCTTTCTTT,CAISQTGGGEAFF,TRBD1,many,TRBJ1-1,TRBV10-3
TGTGCCAGCAGCCCTCGAACTAGCGGGGAGACCTACGAGCAGTACTTC,CASSPRTSGETYEQYF,TRBD2,many,TRBJ2-7,TRBV14
TGCGCCAGCAGCTACAGGGGCGGGGGAGAGCAGTTCTTC,CASSYRGGGEQFF,-,few,TRBJ2-1,TRBV5-1
TGCGCCAGCAGCTTTTCGACTAGCGGGAGTTACGAGCAGTACTTC,CASSFSTSGSYEQYF,TRBD2,many,TRBJ2-7,TRBV5-1
TGTGCCTGGAATCTGGGGGCGGAGGAGCAGTACTTC,CAWNLGAEEQYF,-,many,TRBJ2-7,TRBV30
TGTGCCATCAGTGAGAGCCACTTGGCCTACGAGCAGTACTTC,CAISESHLAYEQYF,-,few,TRBJ2-7,TRBV10-3
TGTGCCAGCAGCCTTCGAGGACAGGGCGGCCAAGAGACCCAGTACTTC,CASSLRGQGGQETQYF,TRBD1,many,TRBJ2-5,TRBV3-1
TGCAGTGCTTGGGGAACCGGGACAGGGGGCGCGTACGAGCAGTACTTC,CSAWGTGTGGAYEQYF,TRBD1,-,TRBJ2-7,TRBV20-1
TGTGCCAGCAGCACTACCACCCCGGGGGGCACCGGGGAGCTGTTTTTT,CASSTTTPGGTGELFF,TRBD2,few,TRBJ2-2,TRBV12-3/TRBV12-4
TGTGCCAGCAGCCAAGATCTACCGGGACCCCACAATGAGCAGTTCTTC,CASSQDLPGPHNEQFF,-,few,TRBJ2-1,TRBV14
TGTGCCAGCAGCTTGTTGACTAGCGGGGCAAGGGAGCAGTTCTTC,CASSLLTSGAREQFF,TRBD2,-,TRBJ2-1,TRBV5-5
TGTGCCAGCGGCCCTGGGCGGACACCGAACACTGAAGCTTTCTTT,CASGPGRTPNTEAFF,-,many,TRBJ1-1,TRBV27
TGCAGTGGCCAGGGGCCATCTTACTCCTACAATGAGCAGTTCTTC,CSGQGPSYSYNEQFF,-,many,TRBJ2-1,TRBV20-1
TGTGCCACCAGCAACCTCCTTGAGGAGCAGTACTTC,CATSNLLEEQYF,-,-,TRBJ2-7,TRBV13
TGCGCCAGCAGCTTGGCTTCTTGGACAGGGAGAGGCGAGCAGTACTTC,CASSLASWTGRGEQYF,TRBD1,-,TRBJ2-7,TRBV5-1
TGCAGCGTTGGGGGGGTCCATGAGCAGTTCTTC,CSVGGVHEQFF,-,-,TRBJ2-1,TRBV29-1
TGTGCCAGTAGGGGACAGGGGCACACTGAAGCTTTCTTT,CASRGQGHTEAFF,TRBD1,few,TRBJ1-1,TRBV19
TGTGCCAGCAGCCAAGGTGCGATTCTAAGCACAGATACGCAGTATTTT,CASSQGAILSTDTQYF,-,many,TRBJ2-3,TRBV3-1
TGCAGTGCTATCCGGGAGGGTTCCTACAATGAGCAGTTCTTC,CSAIREGSYNEQFF,TRBD2,many,TRBJ2-1,TRBV20-1
TGTGCCTGGATAGCGGGGAGATACGAGCAGTACTTC,CAWIAGRYEQYF,TRBD2,many,TRBJ2-7,TRBV30
TGTGCCAGCAGGCCAAGGCTAGCGGGAGTCACCGGGGAGCTGTTTTTT,CASRPRLAGVTGELFF,TRBD2,-,TRBJ2-2,TRBV4-2
TGTGCCAGCAGCTTAGATTCCGGTCAAGAGACCCAGTACTTC,CASSLDSGQETQYF,-,many,TRBJ2-5,TRBV7-2
TGCGCCAGCAGCTTGTTGCGGGAGATCTCCTACGAGCAGTACTTC,CASSLLREISYEQYF,TRBD2,-,TRBJ2-7,TRBV5-1
TGTGCCAGCAGTTACTCGGGACAGGGGGCCACTGAAGCTTTCTTT,CASSYSGQGATEAFF,TRBD1,-,TRBJ1-1,TRBV6-6
TGTGCCACCAGCATCGAGCGGGAGTACTACAATGAGCAGTTCTTC,CATSIEREYYNEQFF,TRBD2,few,TRBJ2-1,TRBV15
TGTGCCAGCAGTCGTAGCGGGACTTTCCAAGAGACCCAGTACTTC,CASSRSGTFQETQYF,TRBD2,many,TRBJ2-5,TRBV12-3/TRBV12-4
TGTGCCAGCAGTCCATTCGGGGAGCTGTTTTTT,CASSPFGELFF,-,many,TRBJ2-2,TRBV11-2
TGTGCCAGCGAGACCGGGACAGGGGCGATCGATGAGCAGTTCTTC,CASETGTGAIDEQFF,TRBD1,many,TRBJ2-1,TRBV18
TGTGCCAGCAGTTACCGCGGATTCGACCTTACGGGGCCCAAAGAGACCCAGTACTTC,CASSYRGFDLTGPKETQYF,-,-,TRBJ2-5,TRBV6-9
TGTGCCTGGAGTGTACCGACAGGGACTAGCGGGACCACAGATACGCAGTATTTT,CAWSVPTGTSGTTDTQYF,TRBD2,many,TRBJ2-3,TRBV30
TGCGCCAGCAGCTTGTGGGGGACAGGGGATTCACCCCTCCACTTT,CASSLWGTGDSPLHF,TRBD1,many,TRBJ1-6,TRBV5-1
TGCAGTGCTAGAGAGACTACCTTCTATAATTCACCCCTCCACTTT,CSARETTFYNSPLHF,-,-,TRBJ1-6,TRBV20-1
TGCGCCAGCAGTGGACTAAACGAGCAGTACTTC,CASSGLNEQYF,-,many,TRBJ2-7,TRBV10-1
TGTGCCAGTAGTATTATCAGGAACACCGGGGAGCTGTTTTTT,CASSIIRNTGELFF,-,few,TRBJ2-2,TRBV19
TGTGCCAGCAGTTACTCGGGGACTAGCGGGAGACTCACAGATACGCAGTATTTT,CASSYSGTSGRLTDTQYF,TRBD2,-,TRBJ2-3,TRBV6-5